This T cell receptor beta chain came from a study of blood T cell repertoires in COVID-19. Across the whole study: The analysed material was cDNA or gDNA that came from T cells, B-cell-depleted T cells, or PBMCs.

Per the original data handling: Counts of nucleated cells, estimated from reference gene primer amplification, were obtained. Some clones are missing from TCRdb's copy, which holds only in-frame ones; the method was immunoSEQ multiplex PCR. V, J and clone size derive from that table, while D and trimming were established from the DNA sequence. The sample holds around 200,000 clones; more than 75% are singletons and the top ten take around 4.9%. This sequence was found in a woman older than 75 with acute or convalescent COVID-19. The sequenced sample consisted of peripheral blood.

CDR3 protein: CASSPRDRGREAFF. CDR3 coding DNA: TGTGCCAGTAGTCCTCGGGACAGGGGGCGGGAAGCTTTCTTT. The chain uses TRBV19 and TRBJ1-1; 12 bases match TRBD1. Looked up from germline, CDR1 is LNHDA and CDR2 is SQIVND (reference sequence). With 5 bases clipped from V and 8 bases from J, the junction kept 6 bases outside the gene matches. This CDR3 comprises 14 residues.